This T cell receptor (beta chain) derives from a study of CD8 T cells in ankylosing spondylitis (dated 2017 in TCRdb). Some background on the complete study: The study set out to find disease-linked TCR variants by profiling T cell receptor beta repertoires in ankylosing spondylitis patients and healthy donors. The full study cohort was made up of about 24 ankylosing spondylitis patients and about a hundred healthy donors. Peripheral blood samples were taken, and synovial fluid was additionally collected from ankylosing spondylitis patients.

V has 5 bases trimmed and J has 4 bases trimmed; junction bases matching no gene number 6. Based on the germline V gene (reference sequence), the CDR1 and CDR2 sequences are DFQATT and SNEGSKA. From cysteine to valine, the CDR3 is 13 amino acids long. Only the CDR3 portion is preserved as DNA: 39 bases, with reading frame beginning at the first base. Sequencing took place on an Illumina HiSeq 2500. Quantitative 5'-RACE with molecular barcodes was the method used to prepare the TCR beta libraries. Per the original workflow: To identify disease-linked TCR variants, a new computational method was used, one built on a probabilistic model of VDJ rearrangement. TCRdb trimmed public reads at Q25 via fastp, called clones via MiXCR and kept in-frame beta chains. Rows with a matching CDR3 protein are joined into one entry that keeps the most common DNA and genes. TCRdb, rather than the study authors, made the V and J calls. The sample table shows about 52,000 distinct CDR3 sequences, and 7.4% are seen once. Jointly, the top ten make up approximately 8% of the sample.

Findings and caveats that apply to the study as a whole: The disease-linked clones showed a CD8+ phenotype and occurred at relatively low frequencies in peripheral blood. According to the report, matched synovial fluid samples from ankylosing spondylitis patients were significantly enriched for the disease-linked clones. Some motif variants had previously been reported in the synovial fluid and blood of reactive arthritis patients, which suggests shared mechanisms of disease initiation. A TCR beta motif made up of seven or eight highly homologous amino acid variants appeared to be characteristic of blood from ankylosing spondylitis patients.

This clonotype was detected many times. This receptor's antigen is unknown. The record has no base qualities; no much larger clone is one base away. The sequence was collected from a female donor with ankylosing spondylitis or in good health (not recorded which). The sequenced sample was blood, either unsorted or a sorted T cell fraction (not recorded which). The rearranged segments are TRBV20-1 and TRBJ2-7; 9 bases in the junction line up with TRBD1. CDR3 region: CSAGTGTGYEQYV. The DNA reads as follows: TGCAGTGCTGGGACCGGGACAGGGTACGAGCAGTACGTC.